This T cell receptor (beta chain) emerged from a study of shared clonotypes between healthy human individuals. CDR3 length equals 13 residues. Trimming shortened V by 6 bases and J by 3 bases, and 11 bases separated the two germline ends. CDR1 and CDR2 (germline): ENHRY, SYGVKD. Clones were read by immunoSEQ multiplex PCR, and TCRdb kept only the in-frame ones, dropping some. Of about 1.1 million clones listed, approximately 80% are singletons. The TCR comes from a man aged 18 to 30 in good health. Some clones in this sample may be carry-over from other donors' samples. The rearrangement uses TRBV10-3 and TRBJ1-1, with no clear D. The source material was memory CD4+ T cells from PBMCs. Subset here: CD45RA-negative fraction. This CDR3 is CAIRAKWDTEAFF. The CDR3 region has the DNA TGTGCCATCAGGGCCAAGTGGGACACTGAAGCTTTCTTT.